These T cell receptor beta chains were read from a single sample in a study of T cells in Graves' hyperthyroidism and ophthalmopathy. In TCRdb, the multiplex PCR reads were re-called with MiXCR into one record per CDR3 protein. Counted here are around 300,000 distinct CDR3 sequences, over 11% occurring once; the ten biggest clones make up around 23%. Sample: blood. Source of these receptors: a woman in her twenties or thirties with Graves' hyperthyroidism. CDR3s include the opening cysteine and the closing phenylalanine or tryptophan. Fields, in order: V gene, D gene, clone size, J gene, CDR3 protein, CDR3 DNA. D genes are given only for firm matches. Only part of the rows carry a size: once, few, many, or a class if the clone is expanded.

V gene: TRBV6-1
D gene: TRBD2
clone size: many
J gene: TRBJ2-5
CDR3 protein: CASGLAVWETQYF
CDR3 DNA: TGTGCCAGCGGACTAGCGGTATGGGAGACCCAGTACTTC

V gene: TRBV6-1
D gene: .
clone size: many
J gene: TRBJ1-1
CDR3 protein: CASSRTSLGEGANTEAFF
CDR3 DNA: TGTGCCAGCAGTCGTACTTCACTAGGTGAGGGAGCGAACACTGAAGCTTTCTTT

V gene: TRBV25-1
D gene: .
clone size: few
J gene: TRBJ1-5
CDR3 protein: CASSEAGNQPQHF
CDR3 DNA: TGTGCCAGCAGTGAGGCGGGGAATCAGCCCCAGCATTTT

V gene: TRBV25-1
D gene: .
clone size: few
J gene: TRBJ2-7
CDR3 protein: CASSRWIGGARWEQYF
CDR3 DNA: TGTGCCAGCAGCCGGTGGATAGGGGGAGCAAGGTGGGAGCAGTACTTC

V gene: TRBV6-5
D gene: .
clone size: .
J gene: TRBJ1-5
CDR3 protein: CASSYPTGPDQPQHF
CDR3 DNA: TGTGCCAGCAGTTACCCTACCGGGCCCGATCAGCCCCAGCATTTT

V gene: TRBV12-3/TRBV12-4
D gene: TRBD2
clone size: few
J gene: TRBJ2-1
CDR3 protein: CASSRSAGGDEQFF
CDR3 DNA: TGTGCCAGCAGTCGATCAGCGGGAGGGGATGAGCAGTTCTTC

V gene: TRBV4-3
D gene: .
clone size: .
J gene: TRBJ2-1
CDR3 protein: CASSPVAGSSYNEQFF
CDR3 DNA: TGCGCCAGCAGCCCGGTAGCTGGGAGCTCCTACAATGAGCAGTTCTTC

V gene: TRBV24-1
D gene: .
clone size: .
J gene: TRBJ1-5
CDR3 protein: CATSDSRQPQHF
CDR3 DNA: TGTGCCACCAGTGATTCGCGGCAGCCCCAGCATTTT

V gene: TRBV7-2
D gene: TRBD1
clone size: few
J gene: TRBJ2-2
CDR3 protein: CASSSRQGANTGELFF
CDR3 DNA: TGTGCCAGCAGCTCGAGACAGGGGGCGAACACCGGGGAGCTGTTTTTT

V gene: TRBV12-3/TRBV12-4
D gene: .
clone size: many
J gene: TRBJ2-7
CDR3 protein: CASKGGSHEQYF
CDR3 DNA: TGTGCCAGCAAAGGGGGGTCCCACGAGCAGTACTTC

V gene: TRBV28
D gene: .
clone size: many
J gene: TRBJ1-2
CDR3 protein: CASSQDTANYGYTF
CDR3 DNA: TGTGCCAGCAGCCAGGACACAGCTAACTATGGCTACACCTTC

V gene: TRBV7-3
D gene: .
clone size: once
J gene: TRBJ2-5
CDR3 protein: CASSLTLSARETQYF
CDR3 DNA: TGTGCCAGCAGCTTAACCCTGTCAGCCAGGGAGACCCAGTACTTC

V gene: TRBV12-3/TRBV12-4
D gene: .
clone size: .
J gene: TRBJ1-1
CDR3 protein: CASKRYGMNTEAFF
CDR3 DNA: TGTGCCAGCAAAAGGTACGGAATGAACACTGAAGCTTTCTTT

V gene: TRBV11-2
D gene: .
clone size: .
J gene: TRBJ1-6
CDR3 protein: CASSPLGVRGSYNSPLHF
CDR3 DNA: TGTGCCAGCAGCCCACTAGGGGTCCGGGGTTCCTATAATTCACCCCTCCACTTT

V gene: TRBV27
D gene: .
clone size: many
J gene: TRBJ1-3
CDR3 protein: CASAHQASSGNTIYF
CDR3 DNA: TGTGCCAGCGCCCATCAGGCGAGCTCTGGAAACACCATATATTTT

V gene: TRBV5-5
D gene: TRBD1
clone size: .
J gene: TRBJ1-5
CDR3 protein: CACATEQGAHQPQHF
CDR3 DNA: TGTGCCTGCGCGACGGAACAGGGGGCGCATCAGCCCCAGCATTTT

V gene: TRBV12-3/TRBV12-4
D gene: .
clone size: many
J gene: TRBJ2-3
CDR3 protein: CASSFGGFSTDTQYF
CDR3 DNA: TGTGCCAGCAGTTTTGGGGGTTTTAGCACAGATACGCAGTATTTT

V gene: TRBV5-1
D gene: TRBD2
clone size: many
J gene: TRBJ2-3
CDR3 protein: CASSLGTSGSGTDTQYF
CDR3 DNA: TGCGCCAGCAGCTTGGGTACTAGCGGGAGCGGCACAGATACGCAGTATTTT

V gene: TRBV20-1
D gene: TRBD2
clone size: few
J gene: TRBJ2-7
CDR3 protein: CSALSGRGGEQYF
CDR3 DNA: TGCAGTGCTCTTAGCGGGAGAGGAGGCGAGCAGTACTTC

V gene: TRBV29-1
D gene: .
clone size: few
J gene: TRBJ2-5
CDR3 protein: CSVDFQETQHF
CDR3 DNA: TGCAGCGTTGACTTCCAAGAGACCCAGCACTTC

V gene: TRBV5-1
D gene: .
clone size: many
J gene: TRBJ1-4
CDR3 protein: CASSLERPNEKLFF
CDR3 DNA: TGCGCCAGCAGCCTAGAAAGGCCTAATGAAAAACTGTTTTTT

V gene: TRBV20-1
D gene: TRBD2
clone size: .
J gene: TRBJ2-1
CDR3 protein: CSATTSGSMGFF
CDR3 DNA: TGCAGTGCAACGACTAGCGGGAGCATGGGGTTCTTC

V gene: TRBV24-1
D gene: .
clone size: many
J gene: TRBJ2-5
CDR3 protein: CATSRAGTETQYF
CDR3 DNA: TGTGCCACCAGTCGCGCAGGGACCGAGACCCAGTACTTC

V gene: TRBV27
D gene: TRBD1
clone size: .
J gene: TRBJ2-3
CDR3 protein: CASSLFSTGGAWDTQYF
CDR3 DNA: TGTGCCAGCAGTTTATTCTCCACAGGGGGCGCGTGGGATACGCAGTATTTT

V gene: TRBV29-1
D gene: .
clone size: .
J gene: TRBJ2-1
CDR3 protein: CSVDRRAPDEQFF
CDR3 DNA: TGCAGCGTTGATAGAAGGGCCCCCGATGAGCAGTTCTTC

V gene: TRBV12-3/TRBV12-4
D gene: .
clone size: .
J gene: TRBJ2-1
CDR3 protein: CASRTEVGEQFF
CDR3 DNA: TGTGCCAGCAGGACAGAGGTAGGCGAGCAGTTCTTC

V gene: TRBV28
D gene: TRBD2
clone size: few
J gene: TRBJ2-3
CDR3 protein: CASSYRLASPDTQYF
CDR3 DNA: TGTGCCAGCAGTTACAGACTAGCGAGCCCAGATACGCAGTATTTT

V gene: TRBV19
D gene: .
clone size: many
J gene: TRBJ1-5
CDR3 protein: CASTAFTGKIDQPQHF
CDR3 DNA: TGTGCCAGTACGGCTTTTACAGGGAAGATAGATCAGCCCCAGCATTTT

V gene: TRBV3-1
D gene: TRBD2
clone size: few
J gene: TRBJ2-1
CDR3 protein: CASTGLAEQGSYNEQFF
CDR3 DNA: TGTGCCAGCACTGGGCTAGCGGAGCAGGGCTCCTACAATGAGCAGTTCTTC

V gene: TRBV3-1
D gene: TRBD1
clone size: few
J gene: TRBJ1-2
CDR3 protein: CASGPRDRDGNYGYTF
CDR3 DNA: TGTGCCAGCGGGCCGCGGGACAGGGATGGGAACTATGGCTACACCTTC

V gene: TRBV15
D gene: .
clone size: .
J gene: TRBJ1-1
CDR3 protein: CATSRWTDGNTEAFF
CDR3 DNA: TGTGCCACCAGCAGGTGGACAGACGGGAACACTGAAGCTTTCTTT

V gene: TRBV6-5
D gene: .
clone size: few
J gene: TRBJ2-3
CDR3 protein: CASSYVRAGESISTDTQYF
CDR3 DNA: TGTGCCAGCAGTTACGTTAGGGCAGGGGAATCTATTAGCACAGATACGCAGTATTTT

V gene: TRBV11-2
D gene: .
clone size: many
J gene: TRBJ1-5
CDR3 protein: CASSLRTDSPQHF
CDR3 DNA: TGTGCCAGCAGCTTACGGACGGATTCGCCCCAGCATTTT

V gene: TRBV28
D gene: .
clone size: many
J gene: TRBJ2-1
CDR3 protein: CASSVSSRAYNEQFF
CDR3 DNA: TGTGCCAGCAGTGTATCTAGCAGGGCCTACAATGAGCAGTTCTTC

V gene: TRBV6-2/TRBV6-3
D gene: .
clone size: .
J gene: TRBJ1-2
CDR3 protein: CASKGEFYGYTF
CDR3 DNA: TGTGCCAGCAAGGGGGAGTTCTATGGCTACACCTTC